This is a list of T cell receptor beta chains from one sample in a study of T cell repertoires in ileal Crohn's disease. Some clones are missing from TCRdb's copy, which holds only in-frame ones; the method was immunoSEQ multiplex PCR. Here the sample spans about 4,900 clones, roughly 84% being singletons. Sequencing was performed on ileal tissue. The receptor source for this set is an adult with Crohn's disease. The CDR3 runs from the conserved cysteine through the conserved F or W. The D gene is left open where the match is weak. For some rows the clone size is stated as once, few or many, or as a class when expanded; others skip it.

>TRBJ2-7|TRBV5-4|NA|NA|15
TGTGCCAGCAGCTTGGGTCAGGCCGCATTTTACGAGCAGTACTTC
CASSLGQAAFYEQYF
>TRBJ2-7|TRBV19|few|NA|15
TGTGCCAGTAGTACAATGACAGTTATAACCTACGAGCAGTACTTC
CASSTMTVITYEQYF
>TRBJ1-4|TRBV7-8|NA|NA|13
TGTGCCAGTACCACAGGGAGAAACGAAAAACTGTTTTTT
CASTTGRNEKLFF
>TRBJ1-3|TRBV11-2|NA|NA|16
TGTGCCAGCAGCCGCGACACGAGAAGCTCTGGAAACACCATATATTTT
CASSRDTRSSGNTIYF
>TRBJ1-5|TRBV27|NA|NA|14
TGTGCCAGCAGTTTATTATCTAACAATCAGCCCCAGCATTTT
CASSLLSNNQPQHF
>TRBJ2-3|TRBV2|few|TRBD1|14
TGTGCCAGCAAGGTCCAGGGGGCATCAGATACGCAGTATTTT
CASKVQGASDTQYF
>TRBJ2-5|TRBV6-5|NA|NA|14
TGTGCCAGCAGTTACCCTGGGGGCAGGGAGACCCAGTACTTC
CASSYPGGRETQYF
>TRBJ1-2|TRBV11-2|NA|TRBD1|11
TGTGCCAGCAGCTTGTGGACAGGGCAGACCTTC
CASSLWTGQTF
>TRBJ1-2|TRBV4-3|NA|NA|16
TGCGCCAGCAGCCAAGAATGGGGCAGGGAAGTCGGTGGCTACACCTTC
CASSQEWGREVGGYTF
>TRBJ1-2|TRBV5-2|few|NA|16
TGTGCCAGCAATCGGTTGGGAGAGCGAAAGACCTATGGCTACACCTTC
CASNRLGERKTYGYTF